This entry lists 21 T cell receptor beta chains sequenced from one sample in a study of T cell repertoires in cytomegalovirus infection. For these receptors, no antigen is known. TCRdb ran MiXCR on the reads and lists one entry per CDR3 protein. Of 900,000 to 950,000 distinct CDR3 sequences in the sample, about a third were seen once. The sample in question was cultured CD8+ T cells from PBMCs, obtained from culture after CMV antigen stimulation. Every receptor here comes from a human donor in good health (CMV status not recorded). Some clones in this sample may be carry-over from other donors' samples.

This clonotype was counted ten times or more. The J gene is TRBJ2-3, the V gene TRBV12-3 or TRBV12-4; no reliable D call. V was clipped by 7 bases and J by 0 bases, with 17 bases between them. CDR3 size: 16 residues. CDR3 residues: CASTSPSSGSTDTQYF. DNA of the CDR3: TGTGCCAGCACTTCCCCTTCGTCCGGGAGCACAGATACGCAGTATTTT.

The chain joins TRBV6-6 to TRBJ2-3; possible D gene TRBD1, 6 bases. There are 19 residues in the CDR3. CDR1 and CDR2 from the germline V gene are MNHNY and SVGAGI (reference sequence). Between the trimmed V and J ends, which lost 2 bases and 4 bases, there was a span of 25 bases. CDR3 in DNA: TGTGCCAGCAGTTACCCGCTCCCACACAGGGTTGGGGGTTCAGATACGCAGTATTTT. Translation gives CASSYPLPHRVGGSDTQYF.

This clonotype occurred a few times. The genes are TRBV19 and TRBJ2-2, with 9 nucleotides matching TRBD2. Germline trimming cut 5 bases from V and 2 bases from J; bases unmatched to any gene: 6. The CDR3 is made up of 16 amino acids. Germline CDR1 LNHDA, CDR2 SQIVND (reference sequence). CDR3 in amino acids: CASSPLAGPNTGELFF. The CDR3 DNA is TGTGCCAGTAGTCCCCTAGCGGGGCCAAACACCGGGGAGCTGTTTTTT.

This clonotype came up many times. This chain links TRBV7-2 with TRBJ2-3; TRBD2 matches at 11 bases. CDR1 is SGHTA and CDR2 is FQGNSA in the germline V gene. This CDR3 spans 16 amino acids. V dropped 6 bases and J dropped 0; count of bases not matched to a gene: 5. The CDR3 spells CASRRGTSGSTDTQYF. The CDR3 region has the DNA TGTGCCAGCAGGCGCGGGACTAGCGGTAGCACAGATACGCAGTATTTT. Filled out from reference TRBV7-2 and TRBJ2-3, the complete variable domain reads GAGVSQSPSNKVTEKGKDVELRCDPISGHTALYWYRQSLGQGLEFLIYFQGNSAPDKSGLPSDRFSAERTGGSVSTLTIQRTQQEDSAVYLCASRRGTSGSTDTQYFGPGTRLTVL.

This clonotype has a count of ten or more. The chain links TRBV7-6 to TRBJ2-3; the D gene is possibly TRBD1 (5 bases). The CDR3 has 14 residues. Trimming removed 0 bases from V and 4 bases from J, with 8 bases in between. CDR1 is SGHVS, CDR2 FNYEAQ, per germline. CDR3 sequence (DNA): TGTGCCAGCAGCTTAGCGGGGCCGCCAGATACGCAGTATTTT. Its translation is CASSLAGPPDTQYF.

This chain links TRBV4-3 with TRBJ2-7, with 7 bases matching TRBD1. Germline trimming cut 3 bases from V and 2 bases from J; bases unmatched to any gene: 4. Germline V gene sequence: CDR1 LGHNA, CDR2 YSLEER. The CDR3 is 14 residues long. CDR3 region: CASSQRQGAYEQYV. The CDR3 DNA follows: TGCGCCAGCAGCCAGAGACAGGGAGCCTACGAGCAGTACGTC.

This clonotype occurred a few times. The chain joins TRBV27 to TRBJ1-2; TRBD1 aligns across 10 bases. V lost 5 bases and J lost 8; bases outside the gene matches: 11. The CDR3 is made up of 15 amino acids. Germline-derived CDR1 and CDR2 are MNHEY and SMNVEV (reference sequence). CDR3 sequence: CASSPRQGAREGYTF. The CDR3 bases are TGTGCCAGCAGTCCCCGACAGGGGGCGCGGGAGGGCTACACCTTC.

Here the CDR3 reads CASSLSPGLTNTGELFF. The CDR3 DNA sequence: TGTGCCAGCAGCTTATCCCCGGGACTGACGAACACCGGGGAGCTGTTTTTT. This chain links TRBV7-6 with TRBJ2-2; the D gene is possibly TRBD2 (6 bases). Germline V CDR1 and CDR2: SGHVS, FNYEAQ. V lost 2 bases and J lost 0, with 13 bases in between. The CDR3 is 17 residues long.

A remark on this clonotype: This could be a read error, since a much larger clone is one nucleotide away. The V call is TRBV7-8, the J call TRBJ2-7; 9 bases fit TRBD1. The CDR3 covers 17 residues. Germline values: CDR1 SGHVS, CDR2 FQNEAQ. CDR3 DNA: TGTGCCAACAGCTTAGGAGTCCGGGACAGGGTCTCCTACGAGCAGTACTTC. Protein sequence: CANSLGVRDRVSYEQYF.

A few counts support this clonotype. The V call is TRBV7-9, the J call TRBJ2-1, with a possible D match to TRBD2 (7 bases). Germline V CDR1 and CDR2: SEHNR, FQNEAQ (reference sequence). This CDR3 is built from 16 residues. The V gene lost 6 bases and the J gene lost 5 bases, with 20 bases spanning the gap. The CDR3 is CASSSPPRGANNEQFF. CDR3 sequence (DNA): TGTGCCAGCAGTTCCCCCCCCCGGGGGGCGAACAATGAGCAGTTCTTC.

Note on this clonotype: A junction end diverges from the germline sequence, so it may reflect a read error. The V call is TRBV6-1, the J call TRBJ1-1; 9 bases are shared with TRBD1. The germline V gene encodes CDR1 MNHNS and CDR2 SASEGT. The CDR3 runs to 12 residues. Here the CDR3 reads CASSTGGSDAFF. The CDR3 DNA reads TGTGCCAGCAGCACAGGGGGCTCTGACGCTTTCTTT.

This rearrangement joins TRBV6-1 to TRBJ2-7; the D is unclear. The CDR3 length is 13 residues. The V gene lost 4 bases and the J gene lost 2 bases, with 9 bases spanning the gap. Looked up from germline, CDR1 is MNHNS and CDR2 is SASEGT. This CDR3 is CASSVLGPYEQYV. CDR3 DNA sequence: TGTGCCAGCAGTGTTTTAGGTCCCTACGAGCAGTACGTC.

This chain joins TRBV10-3 and TRBJ2-6, with TRBD2 as a possible D gene (5 bases). The CDR3 consists of 16 residues. V lost 0 bases to trimming and J lost 0 bases, with 6 bases between them. Germline V gene data show CDR1 as ENHRY and CDR2 as SYGVKD. The CDR3 DNA follows: TGTGCCATCAGTGAGTCAGCGGACTCTGGGGCCAACGTCCTGACTTTC. Translation: CAISESADSGANVLTF.

The V call is TRBV20-1, the J call TRBJ1-1, with 7 positions matching TRBD1. The germline CDR1 and CDR2 sequences are DFQATT and SNEGSKA (reference sequence). V lost 5 bases, J lost 7 bases, and 10 bases stayed unmatched. There are 13 residues in the CDR3. CDR3 residues: CSARQGVTYEAFF. For the CDR3, the DNA is TGCAGTGCTCGACAGGGCGTCACGTATGAAGCTTTCTTT.

This clonotype has a handful of counts. This rearrangement joins TRBV20-1 to TRBJ1-2; D unresolved. This CDR3 region has 13 residues. Germline V gene lookup returns CDR1 DFQATT and CDR2 SNEGSKA (reference sequence). Trimming pared 0 bases from V and 7 bases from J, leaving 12 bases between. This CDR3 reads CSAREIMGSGYTF. In nucleotides, the CDR3 is TGCAGTGCTAGAGAGATAATGGGTAGTGGCTACACCTTC.

The table lists this clonotype with many counts. The chain recombines TRBV11-2 with TRBJ1-1; weak D call: TRBD1 (6 bases). Germline assignment: CDR1 SGHAT and CDR2 FQNNGV. V was cut by 1 base and J by 5 bases, with 23 bases left in between. CDR3 length: 18 amino acids. The CDR3: CASSLAFWAGVSVTEAFF. The DNA of the CDR3 is TGTGCCAGCAGCTTAGCATTTTGGGCAGGGGTATCGGTTACTGAAGCTTTCTTT.

This clonotype appeared a few times. This chain connects TRBV15 to TRBJ2-7; 7 positions agree with TRBD2. V shed 3 bases and J 0 bases; nucleotides not matched to a gene: 2. The CDR3 runs 14 residues. CDR1 and CDR2 from the germline V gene are LNHNV and YYDKDF (reference sequence). In DNA, the CDR3 is TGTGCCACCAGCAGTCGGGGGGACTCCTACGAGCAGTACTTC. Translated, it gives CATSSRGDSYEQYF.

This clonotype was counted many times. V is TRBV27 and J is TRBJ2-3; no clear D. Deletions cut 8 bases from V and 0 bases from J, with 12 bases between. Germline values: CDR1 MNHEY, CDR2 SMNVEV (reference sequence). This CDR3 is built from 14 residues. CDR3 sequence reads: CASRGFTSTDTQYF. CDR3 coding DNA: TGTGCCAGCCGCGGTTTTACTAGCACAGATACGCAGTATTTT.

In its sample, this clonotype was seen a few times. The chain couples TRBV7-9 to TRBJ2-5, with 7 nucleotides matching TRBD2. The CDR3 length is 19 residues. Germline V lookup: CDR1 SEHNR, CDR2 FQNEAQ (reference sequence). Trimming took 3 bases from V and 2 from J; bases not matched to a gene: 18. The CDR3 DNA is TGTGCCAGCAGCTTTATGTCCTCGGCTAGCGGTGGGGTACAAGAGACCCAGTACTTC. It translates to CASSFMSSASGGVQETQYF.

J is TRBJ2-7 and V is TRBV27; 11 bases are shared with TRBD1. Per the germline V gene, CDR1 is MNHEY and CDR2 is SMNVEV (reference sequence). V trimming: 5 bases; J trimming: 4 bases; junction bases outside the gene matches: 7. The CDR3 spans 15 residues. The CDR3 is CASSPRDRGWYEQYF. CDR3 coding DNA: TGTGCCAGCAGTCCACGGGACAGGGGGTGGTACGAGCAGTACTTC.

The chain joins TRBV20-1 to TRBJ2-5; D is uncertain. V lost 1 base and J 1 base, leaving 10 bases between the germline ends. Germline-derived CDR1 and CDR2 are DFQATT and SNEGSKA (reference sequence). This CDR3 region has 14 residues. This chain's CDR3 is CSARGRESQETQYF. The CDR3 bases are TGCAGTGCTAGAGGCCGCGAAAGCCAAGAGACCCAGTACTTC.